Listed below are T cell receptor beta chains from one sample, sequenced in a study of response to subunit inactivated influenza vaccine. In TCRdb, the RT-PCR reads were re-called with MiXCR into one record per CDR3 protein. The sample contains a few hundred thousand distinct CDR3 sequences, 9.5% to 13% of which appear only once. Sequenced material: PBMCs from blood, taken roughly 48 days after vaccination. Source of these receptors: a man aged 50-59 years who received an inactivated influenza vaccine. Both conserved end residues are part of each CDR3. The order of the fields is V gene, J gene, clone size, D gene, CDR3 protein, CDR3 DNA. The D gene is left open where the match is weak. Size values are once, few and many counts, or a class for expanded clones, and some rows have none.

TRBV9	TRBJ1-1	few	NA	CASSVALDTEAFF	TGTGCCAGCAGCGTAGCTCTGGACACTGAAGCTTTCTTT
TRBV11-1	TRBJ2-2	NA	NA	CASSLTQKGPKSGTGELFF	TGTGCCAGCAGCTTAACCCAGAAAGGGCCAAAAAGTGGGACCGGGGAGCTGTTTTTT
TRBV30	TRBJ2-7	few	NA	CAWALQDYEQYF	TGTGCCTGGGCCTTACAGGACTACGAGCAGTACTTC
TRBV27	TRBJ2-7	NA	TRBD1	CASSGTGGGYEQYF	TGTGCCAGCAGTGGGACAGGGGGGGGCTACGAGCAGTACTTC
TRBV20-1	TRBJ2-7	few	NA	CSARVRGNEQYF	TGCAGTGCTAGAGTCAGGGGCAACGAGCAGTACTTC
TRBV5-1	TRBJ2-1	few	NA	CASSLSGVTYNEQFF	TGCGCCAGCAGCTTGTCCGGGGTGACCTACAATGAGCAGTTCTTC
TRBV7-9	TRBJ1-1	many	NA	CASSPPQTEAFF	TGTGCCAGCAGCCCCCCACAGACTGAAGCTTTCTTT
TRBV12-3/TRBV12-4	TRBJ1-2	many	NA	CASTEGGFGYTF	TGTGCCAGCACCGAAGGAGGGTTTGGCTACACCTTC
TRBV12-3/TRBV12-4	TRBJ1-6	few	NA	CASSFGLDNSPLHF	TGTGCCAGCAGTTTCGGTCTAGATAATTCACCCCTCCACTTT
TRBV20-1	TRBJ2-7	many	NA	CSARDRAGSPYEQYF	TGCAGTGCTAGAGACCGAGCAGGTTCCCCCTACGAGCAGTACTTC
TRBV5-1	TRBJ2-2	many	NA	CASSPQRNTGELFF	TGCGCCAGCAGCCCACAGAGGAACACCGGGGAGCTGTTTTTT
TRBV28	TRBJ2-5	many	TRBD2	CASSFSGVETQYF	TGTGCCAGCAGCTTCAGCGGGGTTGAGACCCAGTACTTC
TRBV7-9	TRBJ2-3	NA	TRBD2	CASSPNSGGADTQYF	TGTGCCAGCAGCCCCAATAGCGGGGGGGCAGATACGCAGTATTTT
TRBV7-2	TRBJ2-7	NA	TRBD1	CASRFGQAPSYEQYF	TGTGCCAGCAGGTTCGGACAGGCCCCTTCCTACGAGCAGTACTTC
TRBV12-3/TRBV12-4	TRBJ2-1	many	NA	CASSFSVRYNEQFF	TGTGCCAGCAGTTTCTCGGTCCGCTACAATGAGCAGTTCTTC
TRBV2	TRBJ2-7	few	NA	CASRGGRTDEQYF	TGTGCCAGCAGAGGGGGACGGACGGACGAGCAGTACTTC
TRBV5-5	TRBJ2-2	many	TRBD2	CASSLSASGTNTGELFF	TGTGCCAGCAGCTTGTCGGCTAGCGGGACGAACACCGGGGAGCTGTTTTTT
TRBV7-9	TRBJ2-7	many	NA	CASSPIHEQYF	TGTGCCAGCAGCCCCATCCACGAGCAGTACTTC
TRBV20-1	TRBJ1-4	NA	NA	CSATGVSEKLFF	TGCAGTGCTACAGGGGTGAGCGAAAAACTGTTTTTT
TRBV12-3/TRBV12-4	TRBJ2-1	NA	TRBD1	CASSTTGQSIYNEQFF	TGTGCCAGCAGTACAACGGGACAGTCTATTTACAATGAGCAGTTCTTC
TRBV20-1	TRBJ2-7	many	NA	CSAPVSSYEQYF	TGCAGTGCTCCCGTTAGCTCCTACGAGCAGTACTTC
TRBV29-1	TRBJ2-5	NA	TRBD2	CSVGTSGSGETQYF	TGCAGCGTGGGGACTAGCGGGAGTGGGGAGACCCAGTACTTC
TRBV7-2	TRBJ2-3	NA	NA	CASSLALQDTQYF	TGTGCCAGCAGCTTAGCTCTCCAGGATACGCAGTATTTT
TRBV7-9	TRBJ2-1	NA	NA	CASSTFRGVYNEQFF	TGTGCCAGCAGCACCTTCCGGGGCGTCTACAATGAGCAGTTCTTC
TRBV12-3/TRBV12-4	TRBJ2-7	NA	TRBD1	CASSWGTGTRQYF	TGTGCCAGCAGTTGGGGGACAGGGACGCGGCAGTACTTC
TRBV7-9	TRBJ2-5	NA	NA	CASSPNTHGETQYF	TGTGCCAGCAGCCCGAACACCCACGGGGAGACCCAGTACTTC
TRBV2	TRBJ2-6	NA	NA	CASSGGVGSGANVLTF	TGTGCCAGCAGTGGGGGCGTCGGCTCTGGGGCCAACGTCCTGACTTTC
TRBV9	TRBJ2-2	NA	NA	CASSVASGTGELFF	TGTGCCAGCAGCGTAGCTAGTGGGACCGGGGAGCTGTTTTTT
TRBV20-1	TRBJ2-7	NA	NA	CSARNPGVVSYEQYF	TGCAGTGCTAGAAACCCGGGGGTAGTATCCTACGAGCAGTACTTC
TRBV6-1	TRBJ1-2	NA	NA	CASTKPTQATPNYGYTF	TGTGCCAGCACCAAACCTACTCAGGCGACCCCTAACTATGGCTACACCTTC
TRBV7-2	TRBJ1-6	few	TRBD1	CASSSDRVGNSPLHF	TGTGCCAGCAGCTCTGACAGGGTCGGTAATTCACCCCTCCACTTT
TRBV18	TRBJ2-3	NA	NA	CASSSGLFGRDTQYF	TGTGCCAGCTCATCGGGACTTTTTGGTAGGGATACGCAGTATTTT
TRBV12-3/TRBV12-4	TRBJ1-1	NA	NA	CASSLFGWTGEAFF	TGTGCCAGCAGTTTGTTCGGATGGACGGGGGAAGCTTTCTTT
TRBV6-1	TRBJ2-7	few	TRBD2	CASSSPGTSSYEQYF	TGTGCCAGCAGTAGTCCCGGGACTAGTAGCTACGAGCAGTACTTC
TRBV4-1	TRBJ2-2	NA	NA	CASSQDPVPYAVGELFF	TGCGCCAGCAGCCAAGATCCGGTCCCATATGCGGTCGGGGAGCTGTTTTTT
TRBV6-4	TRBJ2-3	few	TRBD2	CASRTDGSLAGDVPGTDTQYF	TGTGCCAGCAGGACGGACGGGTCCCTAGCGGGGGATGTTCCTGGCACAGATACGCAGTATTTT
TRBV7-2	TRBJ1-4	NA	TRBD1	CASSSRTGSGEKLFF	TGTGCCAGCAGCTCGCGGACAGGGTCGGGTGAAAAACTGTTTTTT